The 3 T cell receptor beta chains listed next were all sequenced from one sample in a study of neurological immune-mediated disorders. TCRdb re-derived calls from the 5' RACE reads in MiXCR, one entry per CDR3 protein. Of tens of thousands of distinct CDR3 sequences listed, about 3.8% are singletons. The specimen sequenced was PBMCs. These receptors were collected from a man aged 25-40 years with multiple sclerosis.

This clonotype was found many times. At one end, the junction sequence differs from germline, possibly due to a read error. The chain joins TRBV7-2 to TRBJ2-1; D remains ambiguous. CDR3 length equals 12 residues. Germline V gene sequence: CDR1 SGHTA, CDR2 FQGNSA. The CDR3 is CASTLLYNEQFF. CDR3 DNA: TGTGCCAGCACCTTACTGTACAATGAGCAGTTCTTC.

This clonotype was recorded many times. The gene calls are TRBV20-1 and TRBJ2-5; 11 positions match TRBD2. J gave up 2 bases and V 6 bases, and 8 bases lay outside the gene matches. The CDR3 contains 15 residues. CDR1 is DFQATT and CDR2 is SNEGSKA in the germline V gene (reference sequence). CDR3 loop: CSAPTSGGSQETQYF. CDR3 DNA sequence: TGCAGTGCCCCCACTAGCGGGGGCTCACAAGAGACCCAGTACTTC.

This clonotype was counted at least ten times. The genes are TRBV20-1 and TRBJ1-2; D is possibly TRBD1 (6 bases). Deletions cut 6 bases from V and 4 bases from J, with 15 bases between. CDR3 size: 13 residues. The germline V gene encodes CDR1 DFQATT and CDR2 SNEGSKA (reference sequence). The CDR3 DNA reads TGCAGTGCGCCTCCGGGGGCAAGCTATGGCTACACCTTC. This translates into CSAPPGASYGYTF.